The present T cell receptor (beta chain) was sequenced within a study of blood T cell repertoires in COVID-19. Method: immunoSEQ multiplex PCR; TCRdb's copy keeps in-frame clones and lacks some. The data show a few hundred thousand clones, approximately 85% seen once. This clone appeared once. Germline CDR1 MNHEY, CDR2 SVGAGI. V shed 2 bases, J shed 2 bases, and the junction held 3 bases outside the gene matches. The CDR3 runs 14 residues. The receptor was isolated from a man aged 25 to 40 who had recovered from COVID-19. Sequenced: PBMCs or T cells enriched from blood (not recorded which). The chain combines TRBV6-5 with TRBJ2-7, with 7 positions matching TRBD1. The CDR3 nucleotides are TGTGCCAGCAGTTACAGGGGGCAGACCTACGAGCAGTACTTC. This codes for CASSYRGQTYEQYF.